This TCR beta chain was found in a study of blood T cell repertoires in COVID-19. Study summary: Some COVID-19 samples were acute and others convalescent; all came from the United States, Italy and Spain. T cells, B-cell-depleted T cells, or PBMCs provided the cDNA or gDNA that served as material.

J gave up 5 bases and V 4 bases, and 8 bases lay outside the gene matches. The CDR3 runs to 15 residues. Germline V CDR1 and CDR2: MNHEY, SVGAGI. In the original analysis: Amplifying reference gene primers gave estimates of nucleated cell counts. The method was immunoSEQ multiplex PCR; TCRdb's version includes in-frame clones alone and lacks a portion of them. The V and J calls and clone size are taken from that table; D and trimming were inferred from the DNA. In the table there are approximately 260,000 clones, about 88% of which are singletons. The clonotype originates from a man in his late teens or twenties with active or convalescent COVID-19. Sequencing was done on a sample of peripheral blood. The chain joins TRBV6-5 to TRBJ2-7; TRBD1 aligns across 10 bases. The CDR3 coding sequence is TGTGCCAGCAGTTTATCCGGGACAGGGGTCCACGAGCAGTACTTC. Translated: CASSLSGTGVHEQYF.